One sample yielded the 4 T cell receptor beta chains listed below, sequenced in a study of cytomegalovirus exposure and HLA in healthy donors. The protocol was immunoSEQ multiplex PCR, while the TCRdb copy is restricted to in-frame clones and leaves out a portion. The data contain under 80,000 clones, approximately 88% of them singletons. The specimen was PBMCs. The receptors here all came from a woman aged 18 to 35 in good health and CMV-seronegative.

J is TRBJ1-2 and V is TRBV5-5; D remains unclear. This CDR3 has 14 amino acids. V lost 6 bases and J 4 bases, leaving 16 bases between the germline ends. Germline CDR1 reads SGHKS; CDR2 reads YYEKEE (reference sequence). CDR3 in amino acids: CASTPWEDFYGYTF. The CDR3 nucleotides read TGTGCCAGCACCCCCTGGGAGGACTTCTATGGCTACACCTTC.

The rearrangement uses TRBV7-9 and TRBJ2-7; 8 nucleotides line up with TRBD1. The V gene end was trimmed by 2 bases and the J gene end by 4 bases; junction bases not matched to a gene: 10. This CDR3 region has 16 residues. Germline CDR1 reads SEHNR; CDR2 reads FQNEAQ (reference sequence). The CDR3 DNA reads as TGTGCCAGCAGCTTAAATCCGAGCAGGGGGCAATACGAGCAGTACTTC. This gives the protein CASSLNPSRGQYEQYF.

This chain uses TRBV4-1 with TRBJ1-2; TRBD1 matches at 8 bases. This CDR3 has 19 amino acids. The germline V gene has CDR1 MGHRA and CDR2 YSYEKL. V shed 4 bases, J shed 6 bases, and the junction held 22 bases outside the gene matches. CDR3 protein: CASSPRHTGGASIIDGYTF. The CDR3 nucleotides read TGCGCCAGCAGCCCCCGACATACAGGGGGAGCAAGTATTATCGATGGCTACACCTTC.

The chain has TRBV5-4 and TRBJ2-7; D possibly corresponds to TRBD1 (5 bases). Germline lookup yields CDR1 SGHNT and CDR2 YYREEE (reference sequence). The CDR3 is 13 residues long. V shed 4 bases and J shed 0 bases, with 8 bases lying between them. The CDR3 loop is CASSLDNSYEQYF. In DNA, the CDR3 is TGTGCCAGCAGCCTGGACAACTCCTACGAGCAGTACTTC.